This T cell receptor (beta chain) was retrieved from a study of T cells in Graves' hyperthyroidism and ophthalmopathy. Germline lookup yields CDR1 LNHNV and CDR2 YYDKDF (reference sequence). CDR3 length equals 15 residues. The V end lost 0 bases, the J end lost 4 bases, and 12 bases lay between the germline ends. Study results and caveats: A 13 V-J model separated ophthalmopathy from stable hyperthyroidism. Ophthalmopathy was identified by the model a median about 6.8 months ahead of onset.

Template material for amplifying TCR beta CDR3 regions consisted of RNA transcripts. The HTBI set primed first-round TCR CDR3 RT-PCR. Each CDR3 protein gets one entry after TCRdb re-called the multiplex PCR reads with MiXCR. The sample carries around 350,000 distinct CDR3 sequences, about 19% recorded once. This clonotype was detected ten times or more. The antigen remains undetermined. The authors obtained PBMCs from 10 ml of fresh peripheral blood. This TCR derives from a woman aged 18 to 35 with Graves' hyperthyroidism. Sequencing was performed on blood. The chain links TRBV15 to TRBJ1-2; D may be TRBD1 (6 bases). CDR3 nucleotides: TGTGCCACCAGCAGAGAGGGCGGGGGGGCCTATGGCTACACCTTC. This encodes CATSREGGGAYGYTF.